This passage covers 21 T cell receptor beta chains from one sample sequenced in a study of cytomegalovirus exposure and HLA in healthy donors. The PCR used 60 Vbeta and 13 Jbeta primers. Data came from immunoSEQ multiplex PCR; TCRdb stores just in-frame clones and leaves some out. The sample holds more than 100,000 clones, about 78% seen once. Sequenced sample: PBMCs. Every receptor here comes from a man aged 45-65 years in good health and CMV-seropositive.

The chain carries TRBV7-7 and TRBJ1-5; 8 positions match TRBD1. V shed 4 bases, J shed 1 base, and the junction held 18 bases outside the gene matches. Germline CDR1 is SSHAT and CDR2 is FNYEAQ (reference sequence). The CDR3 has 20 residues. The CDR3 region has the DNA TGTGCCAGCAGCTACCCAGCAGGCGGACAGGGACCGGGGAGCAATCAGCCCCAGCATTTT. This translates into CASSYPAGGQGPGSNQPQHF.

This chain connects TRBV6-1 to TRBJ2-7; 7 nucleotides match TRBD1. CDR3 length: 13 residues. The ends lost 6 bases at V and 4 bases at J; junction bases unmatched: 6. Looked up from germline, CDR1 is MNHNS and CDR2 is SASEGT. The CDR3 bases are TGTGCCAGCAGGACAGGGTTGGGTTACGAGCAGTACTTC. Its protein product is CASRTGLGYEQYF.

The rearrangement joins TRBV6-5 to TRBJ1-3, with D perhaps matching TRBD1 (5 bases). CDR3 length: 14 amino acids. Germline assignment: CDR1 MNHEY and CDR2 SVGAGI. Trimming pared 8 bases from V and 0 bases from J, leaving 11 bases between. The CDR3 DNA reads TGTGCCAGCGCCAGGGCGCCCTCTGGAAACACCATATATTTT. Translated, it gives CASARAPSGNTIYF.

The CDR3 nucleotides are TGTGCCAGCAGCCCTGAGCTCACGGGAAACACCATATATTTT. It is translated as CASSPELTGNTIYF. The V and J genes are TRBV7-9 and TRBJ1-3; D is unresolved. V lost 5 bases and J 4 bases, leaving 12 bases between the germline ends. The CDR3 spans 14 residues. Per germline, CDR1 SEHNR and CDR2 FQNEAQ (reference sequence).

This chain uses TRBV5-1 with TRBJ2-7; tentatively, D is TRBD1 (6 bases). Germline V gene sequence: CDR1 SGHRS, CDR2 YFSETQ. The V gene lost 2 bases and the J gene lost 5 bases, with 17 bases spanning the gap. CDR3 length: 15 residues. CDR3 amino acids: CASSFLGASGNEQYF. The CDR3, as DNA: TGCGCCAGCAGCTTTCTGGGGGCTTCGGGCAACGAGCAGTACTTC.

The chain carries TRBV19 and TRBJ2-1; TRBD1 matches 7 bases. The germline CDR1 and CDR2 sequences are LNHDA and SQIVND (reference sequence). The CDR3 consists of 15 residues. Germline trimming cut 4 bases from V and 2 bases from J; bases unmatched to any gene: 5. The CDR3 sequence: CASSTLTGPYNEQFF. Written as DNA, the CDR3 is TGTGCCAGTAGTACACTGACAGGGCCCTACAATGAGCAGTTCTTC.

The gene calls are TRBV7-2 and TRBJ1-1, with D possibly TRBD1 on 6 matching bases. V was cut by 1 base and J by 4 bases, with 13 bases left in between. This CDR3 has 15 amino acids. Germline V gene sequence: CDR1 SGHTA, CDR2 FQGNSA. CDR3 region: CASSLVGRGTTEAFF. The CDR3 bases are TGTGCCAGCAGCTTAGTTGGGAGGGGGACCACTGAAGCTTTCTTT.

The chain uses TRBV18 and TRBJ2-2, with D unresolved. The CDR3 covers 13 residues. Per the germline V gene, CDR1 is KGHSH and CDR2 is LQKENI. With 2 bases removed from V and 7 bases from J, the gap between germline ends came to 8 bases. CDR3 region: CASSPRVLGELFF. For the CDR3, the DNA is TGTGCCAGCTCACCAAGAGTCCTCGGGGAGCTGTTTTTT.

This clone was counted a few times. V usage is TRBV9 and J usage is TRBJ1-2; TRBD1 agrees at 9 bases. The CDR3 sequence is 13 residues long. Germline V gene data show CDR1 as SGDLS and CDR2 as YYNGEE. J was trimmed by 8 bases and V by 3 bases; bases with no gene match: 5. Here the CDR3 DNA reads TGTGCCAGCAGCGCACAGGGGGCAGAAGGCTACACCTTC. Amino acids: CASSAQGAEGYTF. Variable domain in full (rest from reference TRBV9 and TRBJ1-2): DSGVTQTPKHLITATGQRVTLRCSPRSGDLSVYWYQQSLDQGLQFLIQYYNGEERAKGNILERFSAQQFPDLHSELNLSSLELGDSALYFCASSAQGAEGYTFGSGTRLTVV.

This chain links TRBV7-9 with TRBJ1-5; 7 nucleotides match TRBD1. Germline V lookup: CDR1 SEHNR, CDR2 FQNEAQ (reference sequence). This CDR3 contains 15 residues. V gave up 1 base and J gave up 5 bases; unmatched junction bases: 5. The CDR3 loop reads CASSLGDREYQPQHF. Written as DNA, the CDR3 is TGTGCCAGCAGCTTAGGAGACAGGGAGTATCAGCCCCAGCATTTT.

In this sample, this clone turned up a few times. In nucleotides, the CDR3 is TGTGCCAGCAGTAAGGACACAAGCAATCAGCCCCAGCATTTT. This translates into CASSKDTSNQPQHF. This rearrangement joins TRBV2 to TRBJ1-5, with D maybe TRBD1 (5 bases). Germline assignment: CDR1 SNHLY and CDR2 FYNNEI. The V end lost 5 bases, the J end lost 1 base, and 9 bases lay between the germline ends. CDR3 length: 14 amino acids.

The chain combines TRBV2 with TRBJ2-2; possibly TRBD2 for D (5 bases). Trimming left V 5 bases short and J 0 bases short, with 7 bases between. Germline V gene sequence: CDR1 SNHLY, CDR2 FYNNEI. This CDR3 is built from 14 residues. The CDR3 loop reads CASSRGSNTGELFF. In DNA form, the CDR3 reads TGTGCCAGCAGTAGAGGGTCGAACACCGGGGAGCTGTTTTTT.

This chain joins TRBV28 and TRBJ1-2, with unresolved D. This CDR3 has 15 amino acids. Trimming cost V 2 bases and J 8 bases, with 18 bases left between them. Germline CDR1 is MDHEN and CDR2 is SYDVKM. The CDR3 spells CASSLARLRSQGYTF. The CDR3 DNA is TGTGCCAGCAGTTTAGCCAGACTTAGGTCTCAGGGCTACACCTTC.

DNA of the CDR3: TGTGCCAGCAGTTTGGAGGGAGGTAATCAGCCCCAGCATTTT. Translated: CASSLEGGNQPQHF. This sequence joins TRBV27 and TRBJ1-5; D call uncertain. CDR1 is MNHEY, CDR2 SMNVEV, per germline (reference sequence). This CDR3 spans 14 amino acids. Trimming took off 3 bases at V and 4 bases at J, with 10 bases between the two ends.

The V and J genes are TRBV5-4 and TRBJ2-3; 9 positions agree with TRBD1. The CDR3 consists of 14 residues. CDR1 is SGHNT, CDR2 YYREEE, per germline (reference sequence). V lost 3 bases and J lost 4; bases outside the gene matches: 3. The CDR3 DNA reads TGTGCCAGCAGCTCCGGGACAGGGTCAGATACGCAGTATTTT. Its translation is CASSSGTGSDTQYF. Full variable domain (outside the CDR3, taken from reference TRBV5-4 and TRBJ2-3): ETGVTQSPTHLIKTRGQQVTLRCSSQSGHNTVSWYQQALGQGPQFIFQYYREEENGRGNFPPRFSGLQFPNYSSELNVNALELDDSALYLCASSSGTGSDTQYFGPGTRLTVL.

This clone was seen more than once but under ten times. V gene TRBV5-8 combines with J gene TRBJ1-4, with no clear D. Germline V gives CDR1 SGHTS, CDR2 YDEGEE. The CDR3 consists of 17 residues. V was pared by 0 bases and J by 0 bases, with 12 bases between. DNA of the CDR3: TGTGCCAGCAGCTTGGAAGGGAGTGAGGCAACTAATGAAAAACTGTTTTTT. This translates into CASSLEGSEATNEKLFF.

The J gene is TRBJ1-5, the V gene TRBV5-6; D not resolved. V lost 3 bases to trimming and J lost 2 bases, with 18 bases between them. Germline V gene lookup returns CDR1 SGHDT and CDR2 YYEEEE. The CDR3 consists of 17 residues. The CDR3 sequence: CASSSMAAALGNQPQHF. CDR3 bases: TGTGCCAGCAGCTCAATGGCGGCCGCGCTGGGCAATCAGCCCCAGCATTTT.

The chain combines TRBV4-1 with TRBJ2-7; D may be TRBD2 (6 bases). Trimming removed 1 base from V and 0 bases from J, with 10 bases in between. The CDR3 consists of 15 residues. Germline CDR1 MGHRA, CDR2 YSYEKL. Here the CDR3 DNA reads TGCGCCAGCAGCCAAGCCGGGGGTCCCTCCTACGAGCAGTACTTC. Translation gives CASSQAGGPSYEQYF.

The chain links TRBV19 to TRBJ1-2, with D perhaps matching TRBD1 (5 bases). The V gene lost 5 bases and the J gene lost 6 bases, with 22 bases spanning the gap. The CDR3 covers 16 residues. CDR1 and CDR2 from the germline V gene are LNHDA and SQIVND (reference sequence). The CDR3: CASSPGGQVVPNGYTF. The DNA for the CDR3 is TGTGCCAGTAGTCCGGGGGGTCAGGTTGTACCTAATGGCTACACCTTC.

The chain is built from TRBV27 and TRBJ2-7, with D unresolved. V lost 4 bases and J lost 3, with 13 bases in between. This CDR3 is built from 14 residues. From germline, CDR1 is MNHEY and CDR2 SMNVEV (reference sequence). The DNA for the CDR3 is TGTGCCAGCAGTTCCCTCGGCAACAGCTACGAGCAGTACTTC. As protein: CASSSLGNSYEQYF.

The chain is built from TRBV9 and TRBJ2-5; TRBD1 matches at 8 bases. V lost 4 bases and J lost 5; bases outside the gene matches: 7. Looked up from germline, CDR1 is SGDLS and CDR2 is YYNGEE. The CDR3 is made up of 14 amino acids. Here the CDR3 reads CASSPSGGWETQYF. Written as DNA, the CDR3 is TGTGCCAGCAGCCCCTCAGGGGGCTGGGAGACCCAGTACTTC.